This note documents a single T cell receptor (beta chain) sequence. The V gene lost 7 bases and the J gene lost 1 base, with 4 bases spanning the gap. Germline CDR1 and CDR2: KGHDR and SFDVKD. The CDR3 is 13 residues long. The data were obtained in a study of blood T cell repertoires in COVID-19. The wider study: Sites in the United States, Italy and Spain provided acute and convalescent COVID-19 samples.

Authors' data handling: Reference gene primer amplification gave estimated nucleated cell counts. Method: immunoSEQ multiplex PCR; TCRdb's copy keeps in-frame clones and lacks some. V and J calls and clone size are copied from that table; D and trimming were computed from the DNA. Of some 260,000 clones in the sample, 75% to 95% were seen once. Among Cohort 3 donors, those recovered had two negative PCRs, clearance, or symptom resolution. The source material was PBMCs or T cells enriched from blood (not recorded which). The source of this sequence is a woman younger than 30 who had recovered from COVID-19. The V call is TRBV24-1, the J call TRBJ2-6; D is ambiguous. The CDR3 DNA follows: TGTGCCACCAGCTCTTCTGGGGCCAACGTCCTGACTTTC. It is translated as CATSSSGANVLTF.